Listed below are T cell receptor beta chains from one sample, sequenced in a study of T cell repertoires in cytomegalovirus infection. TCRdb recomputed calls from the reads with MiXCR, one row per CDR3 protein. The repertoire holds about 34,000 distinct CDR3 sequences, approximately 52% seen once, with 75% to 95% in the top ten. Antigens of these TCRs are unknown. Sequencing was performed on CD8+ T cells from cultured PBMCs, taken from culture after CMV antigen stimulation. These receptors all stem from a human donor in good health (CMV status not recorded). Some clones in this sample may be carry-over from other donors' samples. Each CDR3 is given with its conserved first and last residue. D genes are given only for firm matches. Rows give clone size only sometimes, using once, few, many, or a class for an expanded clone.

clone_size,v_call,d_call,j_call,cdr3_aa,cdr3_nt
NA,TRBV7-9,TRBD2,TRBJ2-7,CASSLRGGYEQYF,TGTGCCAGCAGCTTACGCGGGGGCTACGAGCAGTACTTC
few,TRBV6-1,TRBD1,TRBJ1-1,CASSRRDSLNTEAFF,TGTGCCAGCAGTCGCCGGGACAGCTTGAACACTGAAGCTTTCTTT
many,TRBV27,NA,TRBJ1-6,CASSLGAASNSPLHF,TGTGCCAGCAGTTTGGGAGCTGCCTCTAATTCACCCCTCCACTTT
NA,TRBV9,NA,TRBJ1-1,CASSAAGGSMNTEAFF,TGTGCCAGCAGCGCAGCGGGGGGCAGTATGAACACTGAAGCTTTCTTT
once,TRBV6-5,NA,TRBJ2-1,CASSWVGEQFF,TGTGCCAGCAGCTGGGTGGGGGAGCAGTTCTTC
NA,TRBV3-1,TRBD2,TRBJ2-5,CASSQDWGRDQETQYF,TGTGCCAGCAGCCAAGATTGGGGGAGGGATCAAGAGACCCAGTACTTC
NA,TRBV6-8,TRBD1,TRBJ2-3,CASSYFGQGPDTQYF,TGTGCCAGCAGTTACTTCGGACAGGGGCCAGATACGCAGTATTTT
NA,TRBV7-9,NA,TRBJ2-1,CASSLGAPSYNEQFF,TGTGCCAGCAGCTTAGGAGCCCCCTCCTACAATGAGCAGTTCTTC
NA,TRBV20-1,TRBD2,TRBJ2-3,CSAPSPSGGTGTQYF,TGCAGTGCTCCGAGTCCGAGCGGGGGCACAGGTACGCAGTATTTT
NA,TRBV5-1,NA,TRBJ1-5,CASSLTSDQPQHF,TGCGCCAGCAGTTTGACCTCGGATCAGCCCCAGCATTTT
NA,TRBV7-9,TRBD2,TRBJ2-7,CASSRTGTSGAEQYF,TGTGCCAGCAGCCGCACCGGGACTAGCGGAGCCGAGCAGTACTTC
NA,TRBV7-4,NA,TRBJ2-7,CASSSERGGYEQYF,TGTGCCAGCAGCTCTGAGCGAGGGGGGTACGAGCAGTACTTC
few,TRBV4-2,NA,TRBJ2-3,CASSSPLGGGREDTQYF,TGTGCCAGCAGCTCCCCCCTGGGGGGGGGCCGGGAAGATACGCAGTATTTT
many,TRBV11-1,NA,TRBJ1-1,CASSLARGAGMNTEAFF,TGTGCCAGCAGCTTAGCAAGGGGAGCAGGTATGAACACTGAAGCTTTCTTT
NA,TRBV15,NA,TRBJ1-2,CATSSGGDYGYTF,TGTGCCACCAGCAGTGGCGGAGACTATGGCTACACCTTC
few,TRBV5-4,NA,TRBJ1-1,CASSLWAARGTEAFF,TGTGCCAGCAGCTTGTGGGCAGCCCGGGGCACTGAAGCTTTCTTT
NA,TRBV15,NA,TRBJ2-1,CATSRLNNEQFF,TGTGCCACCAGCAGATTGAACAATGAGCAGTTCTTC
NA,TRBV7-8,NA,TRBJ1-1,CASSSPPNTEAFF,TGTGCCAGCAGCTCCCCCCCGAACACTGAAGCTTTCTTT
NA,TRBV12-3/TRBV12-4,TRBD1,TRBJ2-1,CASMEQGVYNEQFF,TGTGCCAGCATGGAACAGGGGGTTTACAATGAGCAGTTCTTC
NA,TRBV5-6,TRBD1,TRBJ2-3,CASSLAVLGTGGTDTQYF,TGTGCCAGCAGCTTGGCGGTGCTCGGGACAGGGGGCACAGATACGCAGTATTTT
NA,TRBV7-2,NA,TRBJ2-1,CASIPRGKGGGDEQFF,TGTGCCAGCATCCCTCGGGGAAAAGGGGGTGGCGATGAGCAGTTCTTC
few,TRBV7-6,NA,TRBJ2-7,CASSPFLEGTYEQYF,TGTGCCAGCAGCCCCTTTTTAGAGGGCACCTACGAGCAGTACTTC
NA,TRBV7-3,TRBD1,TRBJ2-7,CASSRDRVNEQYF,TGTGCCAGCAGCAGGGACAGGGTGAACGAGCAGTACTTC
NA,TRBV29-1,NA,TRBJ2-2,CSVDGANTGELFF,TGCAGCGTTGACGGGGCGAACACCGGGGAGCTGTTTTTT